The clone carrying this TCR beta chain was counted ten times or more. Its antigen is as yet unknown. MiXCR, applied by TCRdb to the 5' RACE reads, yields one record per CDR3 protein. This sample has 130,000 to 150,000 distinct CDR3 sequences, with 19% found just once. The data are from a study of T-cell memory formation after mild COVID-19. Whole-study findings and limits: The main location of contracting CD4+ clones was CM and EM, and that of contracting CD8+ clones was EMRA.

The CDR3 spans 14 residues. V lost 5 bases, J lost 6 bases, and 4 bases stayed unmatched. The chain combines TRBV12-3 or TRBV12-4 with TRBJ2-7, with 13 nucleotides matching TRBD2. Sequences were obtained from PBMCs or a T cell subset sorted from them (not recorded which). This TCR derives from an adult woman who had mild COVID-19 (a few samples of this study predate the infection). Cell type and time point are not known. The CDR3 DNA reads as TGTGCCAGCAGTCGACTAGCGGGGGGCGGCGAGCAGTACTTC. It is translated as CASSRLAGGGEQYF.